This TCR beta chain appears in the sequencing data of a study of vaccination and CD4 T cells after COVID-19. This clonotype appeared once. Its cognate antigen is unknown. The germline gives CDR1 SGHDN, CDR2 FVKESK. V was clipped by 3 bases and J by 8 bases; unmatched bases: 4. This CDR3 comprises 14 residues. Cultured CD4+ T cell DNA was sequenced using the Oncomine TCR Beta short-read assay. Each CDR3 protein gets one entry after TCRdb re-called the PCR reads with MiXCR. The sample includes under 30,000 distinct CDR3 sequences, about 67% seen only once; the top ten take less than 25%. Described treatment: approximately 10-day PBMC culture with coronavirus spike peptide pools or control peptides (ViraFEST assay).

The sample in question was CD4+ T cells from blood, cultured in vitro, obtained after SARS-CoV-2 vaccination. V gene TRBV14 combines with J gene TRBJ1-6, with TRBD1 identical over 7 bases. This clonotype originated in a human donor who received a COVID-19 vaccine. Here the CDR3 reads CASSHRDRDSPLHF. The CDR3 DNA is TGTGCCAGCAGCCACAGGGACAGAGATTCACCCCTCCACTTT.